A selection of T cell receptor beta chains follows, all from one sample in a study of blood T cell repertoires in COVID-19. Sequencing used immunoSEQ multiplex PCR; TCRdb keeps in-frame clones, though not all of them. The sample lists nearly 400,000 clones, 89% occurring once. Sequences were obtained from PBMCs or T cells enriched from blood (not recorded which). These receptors came from a woman in her 30s who had recovered from COVID-19. CDR3s leave out the opening cysteine and the closing phenylalanine or tryptophan. Each record gives: CDR3 protein, J gene, V gene.

ASSSTGQATNYGYT | TRBJ1-2 | TRBV18
ASSFGASYNEQF | TRBJ2-1 | TRBV7-9
ASSKGESSGNTIY | TRBJ1-3 | TRBV21-1
SASGGADTQY | TRBJ2-3 | TRBV20-1
AWSSTGNSPLH | TRBJ1-6 | TRBV30
ASSNAGRGRSLDSGNTIY | TRBJ1-3 | TRBV21-1
ASSTGTNYGYT | TRBJ1-2 | TRBV28
ASTPETGMQF | TRBJ2-1 | TRBV28
ASSLLQGSEQY | TRBJ2-7 | TRBV12-3/TRBV12-4
ASSSLRDRNYNEQF | TRBJ2-1 | TRBV5-1